The 11 T cell receptor beta chains below come from one sample, sequenced in a study of blood T cell repertoires in COVID-19. Clones were read by immunoSEQ multiplex PCR, and TCRdb kept only the in-frame ones, dropping some. The sample shows about 160,000 clones, roughly 80% of them seen only once. Specimen: PBMCs or T cells enriched from blood (not recorded which). These receptors were collected from an older woman who had recovered from COVID-19.

The V gene is TRBV19, the J gene TRBJ2-3; tentatively, D is TRBD2 (6 bases). Germline assignment: CDR1 LNHDA and CDR2 SQIVND (reference sequence). Trimming shortened V by 7 bases and J by 5 bases, and 22 bases separated the two germline ends. The CDR3 totals 16 residues. The CDR3 sequence is CASNLGFGTALDTQYF. The CDR3 DNA reads as TGTGCCAGTAACCTCGGATTTGGGACTGCCTTAGATACGCAGTATTTT.

The rearrangement joins TRBV5-1 to TRBJ2-2; 7 bases fit TRBD1. This CDR3 region has 15 residues. V lost 4 bases and J lost 1; bases outside the gene matches: 4. From germline, CDR1 is SGHRS and CDR2 YFSETQ. The CDR3 loop is CASSLGTENTGELFF. The CDR3 region has the DNA TGCGCCAGCAGCCTAGGGACAGAGAACACCGGGGAGCTGTTTTTT.

With regard to this clone: Relative to the germline gene, one junction end is altered; a read error may explain this. This CDR3 reads CATSPGQGAYQPQHF. In DNA, the CDR3 is TGTGCCACCAGTCCCGGACAGGGGGCTTACCAGCCCCAGCATTTT. The rearrangement links TRBV6-5 to TRBJ1-5, with TRBD1 identical over 11 bases. This CDR3 has 15 residues. From germline, CDR1 is MNHEY and CDR2 SVGAGI.

Comment on this clone: Other DNA sequences from this sample encode an identical CDR3 as well. This rearrangement joins TRBV29-1 to TRBJ1-5; no clear D. This CDR3 contains 13 residues. Germline-derived CDR1 and CDR2 are SQVTM and ANQGSEA. V was shortened by 4 bases and J by 0 bases, with 7 bases between the two germline ends. CDR3 sequence reads: CSVGRGSNQPQHF. CDR3 sequence (DNA): TGCAGCGTTGGCCGGGGTAGCAATCAGCCCCAGCATTTT.

The chain is built from TRBV6-4 and TRBJ2-5; D possibly corresponds to TRBD1 (6 bases). The germline gives CDR1 MRHNA, CDR2 SNTAGT. This CDR3 spans 17 amino acids. The ends were cut back, 8 bases at V and 0 bases at J, with 22 bases in the middle. As DNA, the CDR3 is TGTGCCAGCCTGACGATACAGGGATCCGTTTACCAAGAGACCCAGTACTTC. Its protein is CASLTIQGSVYQETQYF.

The chain carries TRBV4-1 and TRBJ2-7; 14 bases line up with TRBD2. V gave up 4 bases and J gave up 7 bases; unmatched junction bases: 6. CDR3 length: 15 amino acids. From germline, CDR1 is MGHRA and CDR2 YSYEKL. The CDR3 loop reads CASSPRLAGGREQYF. The CDR3 nucleotides are TGCGCCAGCAGCCCTCGACTAGCGGGGGGGCGGGAGCAGTACTTC.

The chain has TRBV13 and TRBJ1-6; 8 bases fit TRBD1. The V segment lost 6 bases and the J segment 10 bases; nucleotides outside the gene matches: 11. The V gene's germline CDR1 is PRHDT and CDR2 FYEKMQ (reference sequence). The CDR3 runs 15 residues. The CDR3: CASRQITGGFSPLHF. In DNA form, the CDR3 reads TGTGCCAGCAGACAAATTACAGGGGGATTCTCACCCCTCCACTTT.

This clone turned up a few times. The chain links TRBV5-1 to TRBJ2-3; 9 nucleotides align to TRBD2. The trim removed 0 bases at V and 5 bases at J, leaving 10 bases unmatched. Germline V gives CDR1 SGHRS, CDR2 YFSETQ. The CDR3 contains 17 residues. CDR3 in DNA: TGCGCCAGCAGCTTGGAACGTGGGAGCGGGGGGCGAGATACGCAGTATTTT. Its translation: CASSLERGSGGRDTQYF.

V gene TRBV19 combines with J gene TRBJ1-2, with 10 nucleotides matching TRBD1. The CDR3 has 15 residues. Germline-derived CDR1 and CDR2 are LNHDA and SQIVND (reference sequence). Trimming took 7 bases from V and 2 from J; bases not matched to a gene: 7. The DNA for the CDR3 is TGTGCCAGTACCACACCGACAGGGGGCAACTATGGCTACACCTTC. As protein: CASTTPTGGNYGYTF.

The V call is TRBV6-5, the J call TRBJ2-7; TRBD2 might be the D (6 bases). This CDR3 comprises 12 residues. The germline V and J ends were trimmed by 8 bases and 0 bases, with 8 bases remaining between them. Germline V gives CDR1 MNHEY, CDR2 SVGAGI. The CDR3, as DNA: TGTGCCAGCGAGGGACTCTCCTACGAGCAGTACTTC. It specifies CASEGLSYEQYF.

This chain links TRBV13 with TRBJ1-3, with 7 nucleotides matching TRBD1. V lost 7 bases to trimming and J lost 2 bases; unmatched junction nucleotides: 11. This CDR3 contains 16 residues. Germline assignment: CDR1 PRHDT and CDR2 FYEKMQ (reference sequence). The CDR3 sequence: CASTGVVQGAGNTIYF. The CDR3, as DNA: TGTGCCAGCACCGGGGTCGTTCAGGGGGCTGGAAACACCATATATTTT.